The rows below give T cell receptor beta chains drawn from one sample of a study of molecular identifiers for immune sequencing clone quantification. From the PCR reads, TCRdb called clonotypes with MiXCR, one entry per CDR3 protein. The sample includes about 640,000 distinct CDR3 sequences, 15% to 20% seen only once; the top ten take roughly 0.85%. Sequences were obtained from naive CD8+ T cells from blood, with Jurkat cell RNA spiked in. The receptors come from a human donor in good health. Some libraries in this study had Jurkat cell RNA spiked in. CDR3s include the opening cysteine and the closing phenylalanine or tryptophan. A D gene is named only where the DNA matches it firmly. Clone size, where shown, is once, few, many, or a class for clones that have expanded.

d_gene	v_gene	abundance	j_gene	CDR3nt	CDR3aa
.	TRBV2	.	TRBJ1-3	TGTGCCAGCAGGGACGGGGGAAACACCATATATTTT	CASRDGGNTIYF
TRBD1	TRBV27	few	TRBJ2-5	TGTGCCAGCAGTCTCCGGACAGGGTACGGCTTAGAGACCCAGTACTTC	CASSLRTGYGLETQYF
.	TRBV18	few	TRBJ2-1	TGTGCCAGCTCACCACCCAGCGGGCGTTACAATGAGCAGTTCTTC	CASSPPSGRYNEQFF
.	TRBV16	.	TRBJ2-7	TGTGCCAGCAGCCAATCCGGGCCTCCCTACGAGCAGTACTTC	CASSQSGPPYEQYF
.	TRBV12-3/TRBV12-4	many	TRBJ2-3	TGTGCCAGCGGGCTTGGGTCTAGCACAGATACGCAGTATTTT	CASGLGSSTDTQYF
TRBD1	TRBV13	many	TRBJ1-2	TGTGCCAGCAGCCTCACCCCCGGGACAGGGGGCGGCTACACCTTC	CASSLTPGTGGGYTF
.	TRBV29-1	many	TRBJ1-2	TGCAGCGTGCTTGTCGGTTCCTATGGCTACACCTTC	CSVLVGSYGYTF
.	TRBV6-6	many	TRBJ1-2	TGTGCCAGCAGTTCCGGGCCACACGAAGGCTACACCTTC	CASSSGPHEGYTF
TRBD1	TRBV27	.	TRBJ2-7	TGTGCCAGCAGTCCTATTACTCCAGGGGGCATTATCACCTACGAGCAGTACTTC	CASSPITPGGIITYEQYF
.	TRBV29-1	many	TRBJ2-7	TGCAGCGTTGAAGAAGGTGACAGGAGCGAGCAGTACTTC	CSVEEGDRSEQYF
.	TRBV6-5	many	TRBJ2-3	TGTGCCAGCAGTCCAAGGGCGACAGATACGCAGTATTTT	CASSPRATDTQYF
TRBD1	TRBV7-9	many	TRBJ2-7	TGTGCCAGCAGCCCCGGACAGGTACCGTTCGAGCAGTACTTC	CASSPGQVPFEQYF
.	TRBV23-1	many	TRBJ2-7	TGCGCCAGCACCTACCCGACGGGGAATTACTCCTACGAGCAGTACTTC	CASTYPTGNYSYEQYF
.	TRBV5-1	.	TRBJ1-3	TGCGCCAGCTGCTTGGATCCCCTCTCTGGAAACACCATATATTTT	CASCLDPLSGNTIYF
TRBD1	TRBV4-3	many	TRBJ1-1	TGCGCCAGCAGCTACACAGGGGTTACTGAAGCTTTCTTT	CASSYTGVTEAFF
.	TRBV3-2	few	TRBJ2-7	TGTGCCAGCAGCCAAGATGAGGACAGGGTCCACGAGCAGTACTTC	CASSQDEDRVHEQYF
.	TRBV28	many	TRBJ1-5	TGTGCCAGCAGTGGCAGGGGTGTGTATCATCAGCCCCAGCATTTT	CASSGRGVYHQPQHF